This TCR beta chain was sequenced for a study of shared clonotypes between healthy human individuals. The assay was immunoSEQ multiplex PCR, and TCRdb's table has in-frame clones only and misses some. The table shows 450,000 to 600,000 clones, with about 80% occurring only once. The CDR3 runs 15 residues. V lost 0 bases, J lost 6 bases, and 16 bases lay in between. Germline V gene lookup returns CDR1 SGHKS and CDR2 YYEKEE (reference sequence). This clonotype was obtained from a woman in her forties in good health. Some clones in this sample may be carry-over from other donors' samples. The chain employs TRBV5-5 and TRBJ2-7, with a weak D call TRBD1 (5 bases). The sample consisted of PBMCs. The CDR3 DNA sequence: TGTGCCAGCAGCTTGGAAGGCACAAGGGGCCGCGAGCAGTACTTC. Residues: CASSLEGTRGREQYF.